The rows below give T cell receptor beta chains drawn from one sample of a study of blood T cells in healthy people across ages. TCRdb independently ran MiXCR on the 5' RACE reads; one entry per CDR3 protein. The sample yields 2 million or so distinct CDR3 sequences, roughly 50% seen once. Sample: blood. The receptors shown here come from a woman aged 40 to 50 in good health. Each CDR3 is given with its conserved first and last residue. Fields, in order: V gene, D gene, clone size, J gene, CDR3 protein, CDR3 DNA. The D gene is left open where the match is weak. Rows may omit the clone size; those that give it use once, few, many or a size class.

>TRBV29-1|.|.|TRBJ2-6
CSVRQGISEANVLTF
TGCAGCGTTAGGCAAGGGATCTCTGAGGCCAACGTCCTGACTTTC
>TRBV15|.|.|TRBJ2-1
CATSRVPYNEQFF
TGTGCCACCAGCAGAGTGCCCTACAATGAGCAGTTCTTC
>TRBV29-1|TRBD1|.|TRBJ2-7
CSVGQGNTYEQYF
TGCAGCGTTGGACAGGGTAACACCTACGAGCAGTACTTC
>TRBV7-9|.|.|TRBJ2-7
CASSSGTHNSYEQYF
TGTGCCAGCAGCTCCGGGACACATAACTCCTACGAGCAGTACTTC
>TRBV5-1|.|.|TRBJ1-2
CASSLFGGKTGDNYGYTF
TGCGCCAGCAGCTTGTTCGGGGGTAAAACAGGAGATAACTATGGCTACACCTTC
>TRBV7-2|.|once|TRBJ2-7
CANSFISGVASPYEQYF
TGTGCCAACAGCTTTATTTCTGGTGTGGCGTCCCCCTACGAGCAGTACTTC
>TRBV5-1|.|.|TRBJ1-4
CANSLNLEKLFF
TGCGCCAACAGCTTGAACTTAGAAAAACTGTTTTTT
>TRBV7-9|TRBD2|.|TRBJ2-5
CASSFSAGAGQETQYF
TGTGCCAGCAGCTTCTCGGCCGGAGCGGGGCAGGAGACCCAGTACTTC
>TRBV28|.|.|TRBJ2-2
CASSPLEPGELFF
TGTGCCAGCAGTCCCCTTGAGCCCGGGGAGCTGTTTTTT
>TRBV18|TRBD1|.|TRBJ1-4
CASSPPRGQANEKLFF
TGTGCCAGCTCACCACCAAGGGGGCAGGCTAATGAAAAACTGTTTTTT
>TRBV28|.|.|TRBJ1-2
CASSGGVGYTF
TGTGCCAGCAGTGGGGGAGTCGGCTACACCTTC
>TRBV29-1|TRBD2|few|TRBJ2-5
CSVVPIAGGLRYQETQYF
TGCAGCGTTGTGCCTATAGCGGGGGGCCTCCGGTACCAAGAGACCCAGTACTTC
>TRBV6-6|.|.|TRBJ2-1
CASTSHNEQFF
TGTGCCAGCACCTCCCACAATGAGCAGTTCTTC
>TRBV20-1|TRBD1|many|TRBJ1-5
CSAHYRGEGNQPQHF
TGCAGTGCTCACTACAGGGGAGAGGGCAATCAGCCCCAGCATTTT
>TRBV7-9|TRBD1|.|TRBJ1-2
CASSNAGQGNGYTF
TGTGCCAGCAGCAACGCCGGACAGGGGAATGGCTACACCTTC